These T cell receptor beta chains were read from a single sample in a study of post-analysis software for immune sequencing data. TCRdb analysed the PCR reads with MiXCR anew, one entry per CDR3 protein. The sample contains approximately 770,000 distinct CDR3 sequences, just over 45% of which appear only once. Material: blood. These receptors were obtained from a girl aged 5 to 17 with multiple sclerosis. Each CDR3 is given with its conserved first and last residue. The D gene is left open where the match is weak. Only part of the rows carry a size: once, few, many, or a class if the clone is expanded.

cdr3_aa: CASSGQYTMKQFF; cdr3_nt: TGTGCCAGCAGCGGACAGTACACAATGAAGCAGTTCTTC; j_call: TRBJ2-1; clone_size: few; cdr3_length: 13; d_call: .; v_call: TRBV12-3/TRBV12-4
cdr3_aa: CSVEYVYTQYF; cdr3_nt: TGCAGCGTTGAGTACGTTTATACGCAGTATTTT; j_call: TRBJ2-3; clone_size: .; cdr3_length: 11; d_call: .; v_call: TRBV29-1
cdr3_aa: CASSQDVGSHNEAFF; cdr3_nt: TGCGCCAGCAGCCAAGATGTGGGATCGCACAATGAAGCTTTCTTT; j_call: TRBJ1-1; clone_size: .; cdr3_length: 15; d_call: .; v_call: TRBV4-1
cdr3_aa: CATSDPTGLYF; cdr3_nt: TGTGCCACCAGTGACCCGACGGGACTGTACTTC; j_call: TRBJ2-7; clone_size: .; cdr3_length: 11; d_call: .; v_call: TRBV24-1
cdr3_aa: CASSQGANNSPLHF; cdr3_nt: TGTGCCAGCAGCCAGGGGGCAAATAATTCACCCCTCCACTTT; j_call: TRBJ1-6; clone_size: .; cdr3_length: 14; d_call: TRBD1; v_call: TRBV5-5
cdr3_aa: CASSLSSTDQETQYF; cdr3_nt: TGTGCCAGCAGTCTAAGTTCGACAGATCAAGAGACCCAGTACTTC; j_call: TRBJ2-5; clone_size: .; cdr3_length: 15; d_call: .; v_call: TRBV6-2/TRBV6-3
cdr3_aa: CASSYGQVVAGVGQETQYF; cdr3_nt: TGTGCCAGCAGCTACGGACAGGTCGTAGCGGGAGTGGGGCAAGAGACCCAGTACTTC; j_call: TRBJ2-5; clone_size: .; cdr3_length: 19; d_call: TRBD2; v_call: TRBV11-2
cdr3_aa: CASSLKGDRSYTEAFF; cdr3_nt: TGCGCCAGCAGCTTGAAGGGGGACAGGTCGTACACTGAAGCTTTCTTT; j_call: TRBJ1-1; clone_size: once; cdr3_length: 16; d_call: TRBD1; v_call: TRBV5-1
cdr3_aa: CASSYCRGLETQYF; cdr3_nt: TGTGCCAGCAGTTATTGCAGGGGGCTTGAGACCCAGTACTTC; j_call: TRBJ2-5; clone_size: .; cdr3_length: 14; d_call: TRBD1; v_call: TRBV6-5
cdr3_aa: CASSLFRTGEIIYGYTF; cdr3_nt: TGTGCCAGCAGTTTATTTAGGACAGGGGAGATCATTTATGGCTACACCTTC; j_call: TRBJ1-2; clone_size: .; cdr3_length: 17; d_call: TRBD1; v_call: TRBV28
cdr3_aa: CACSLTQGAQETQYF; cdr3_nt: TGTGCCTGCAGCTTAACTCAGGGGGCCCAAGAGACCCAGTACTTC; j_call: TRBJ2-5; clone_size: .; cdr3_length: 15; d_call: TRBD1; v_call: TRBV7-3
cdr3_aa: CASSLDLAGGRDTQYF; cdr3_nt: TGTGCCAGCAGCTTGGACCTAGCGGGAGGGAGAGATACGCAGTATTTT; j_call: TRBJ2-3; clone_size: .; cdr3_length: 16; d_call: TRBD2; v_call: TRBV7-2
cdr3_aa: CSARDGTSGVYEQYF; cdr3_nt: TGCAGTGCTAGAGACGGGACTAGCGGGGTCTACGAGCAGTACTTC; j_call: TRBJ2-7; clone_size: .; cdr3_length: 15; d_call: TRBD2; v_call: TRBV20-1
cdr3_aa: CASGQGPYEQYF; cdr3_nt: TGTGCCAGCGGACAGGGCCCCTACGAGCAGTACTTC; j_call: TRBJ2-7; clone_size: few; cdr3_length: 12; d_call: TRBD1; v_call: TRBV6-6
cdr3_aa: CASSLAEKVGYGYTF; cdr3_nt: TGTGCCAGCAGTTTAGCAGAGAAGGTCGGCTATGGCTACACCTTC; j_call: TRBJ1-2; clone_size: .; cdr3_length: 15; d_call: .; v_call: TRBV7-9
cdr3_aa: CASSPGTGRQPRHF; cdr3_nt: TGTGCCAGCAGTCCCGGGACAGGGCGGCAGCCCCGGCATTTT; j_call: TRBJ1-5; clone_size: .; cdr3_length: 14; d_call: TRBD1; v_call: TRBV12-3/TRBV12-4
cdr3_aa: CASSQEGGNEQYF; cdr3_nt: TGCGCCAGCAGCCAAGAAGGGGGTAACGAGCAGTACTTC; j_call: TRBJ2-7; clone_size: once; cdr3_length: 13; d_call: .; v_call: TRBV4-1